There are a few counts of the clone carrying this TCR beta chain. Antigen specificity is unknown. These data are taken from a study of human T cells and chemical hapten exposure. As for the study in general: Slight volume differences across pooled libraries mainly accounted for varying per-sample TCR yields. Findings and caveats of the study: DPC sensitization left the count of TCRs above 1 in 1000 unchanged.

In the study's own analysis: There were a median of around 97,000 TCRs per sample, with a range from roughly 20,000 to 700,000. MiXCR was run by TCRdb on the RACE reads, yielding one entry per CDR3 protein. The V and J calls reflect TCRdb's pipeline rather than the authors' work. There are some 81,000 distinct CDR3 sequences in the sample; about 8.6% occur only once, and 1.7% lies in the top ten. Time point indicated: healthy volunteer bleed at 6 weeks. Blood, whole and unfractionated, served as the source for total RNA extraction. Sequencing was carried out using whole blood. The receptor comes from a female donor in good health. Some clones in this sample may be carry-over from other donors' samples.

CDR3 residues: CASSVMGGTEAFF. The CDR3 coding sequence is TGTGCCAGCAGCGTTATGGGGGGTACTGAAGCTTTCTTT. The chain combines TRBV9 with TRBJ1-1, with D possibly TRBD1 on 5 matching bases. The CDR3 extends over 13 amino acids. Germline CDR1 SGDLS, CDR2 YYNGEE. V gave up 2 bases and J gave up 5 bases, with 10 bases separating them.